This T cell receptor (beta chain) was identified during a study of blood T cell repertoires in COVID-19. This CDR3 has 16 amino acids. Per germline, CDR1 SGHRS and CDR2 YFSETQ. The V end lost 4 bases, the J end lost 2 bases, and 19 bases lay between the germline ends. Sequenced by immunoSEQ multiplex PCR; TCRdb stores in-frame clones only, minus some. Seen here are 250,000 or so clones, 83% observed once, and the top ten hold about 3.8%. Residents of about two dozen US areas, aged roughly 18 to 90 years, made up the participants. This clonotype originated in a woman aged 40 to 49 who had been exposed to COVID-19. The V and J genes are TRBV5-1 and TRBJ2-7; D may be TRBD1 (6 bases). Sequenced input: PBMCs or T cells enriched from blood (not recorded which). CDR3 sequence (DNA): TGCGCCAGCAGCGTATTGATTGGACAGACCCCCTACGAGCAGTACTTC. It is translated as CASSVLIGQTPYEQYF.